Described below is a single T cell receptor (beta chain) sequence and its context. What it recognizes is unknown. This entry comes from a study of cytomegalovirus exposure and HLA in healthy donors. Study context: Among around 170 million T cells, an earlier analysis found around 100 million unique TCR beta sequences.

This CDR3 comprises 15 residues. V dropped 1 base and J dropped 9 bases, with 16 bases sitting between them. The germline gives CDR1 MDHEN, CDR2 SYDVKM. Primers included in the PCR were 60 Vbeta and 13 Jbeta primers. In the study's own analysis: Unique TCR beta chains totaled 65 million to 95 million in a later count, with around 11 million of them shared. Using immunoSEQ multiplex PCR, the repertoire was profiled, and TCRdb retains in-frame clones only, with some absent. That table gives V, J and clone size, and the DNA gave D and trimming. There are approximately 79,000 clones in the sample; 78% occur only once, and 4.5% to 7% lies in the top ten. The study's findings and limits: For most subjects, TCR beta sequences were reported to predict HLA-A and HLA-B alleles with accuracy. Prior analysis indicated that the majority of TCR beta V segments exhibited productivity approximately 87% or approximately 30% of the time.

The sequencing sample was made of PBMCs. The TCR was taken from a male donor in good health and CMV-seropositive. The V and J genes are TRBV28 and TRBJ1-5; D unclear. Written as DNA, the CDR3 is TGTGCCAGCAGTTTATTAAGGGCCGGGGTTGGGCCCCAGCATTTT. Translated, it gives CASSLLRAGVGPQHF.